The source of this T cell receptor beta chain is a study of identifying expanded T cells in peripheral blood. Study-level results: Differentially abundant clones: roughly 1.3 between replicates, about 15 at approximately 13 days, more than 18 at four. Across healthy donors, higher total template counts meant significantly greater approximately two-week count variance.

TCRdb's table, derived via immunoSEQ multiplex PCR, lists solely in-frame clones and lacks some. The repertoire holds about 58,000 clones, with around 90% as singletons. Comments on this clone: Its antigen is as yet unknown.

J gave up 0 bases and V 9 bases, and 5 bases lay outside the gene matches. This CDR3 is 14 amino acids long. In germline, CDR1 is MDHEN, CDR2 SYDVKM. Healthy donors had no documented immune events, such as infections, while sampled. The V call is TRBV28, the J call TRBJ2-1; 7 bases match TRBD2. This TCR was recovered from a person aged 18-69 years in good health. The material sequenced was blood. CDR3 DNA sequence: TGTGCCAGTACCGGGACTAACTCCTACAATGAGCAGTTCTTC. This sequence encodes CASTGTNSYNEQFF.